This TCR beta chain was identified in a study of Graves' ophthalmopathy and Graves' hyperthyroidism. Findings and limits, study-wide: The study's model predicted ophthalmopathy progression at about 71% sensitivity and 72.22% specificity.

RNA transcripts provided the template for amplifying TCR beta CDR3 regions. An opening RT-PCR round employed HTBI primers and preceded a second-round multiplex PCR. A single record per CDR3 protein comes from TCRdb applying MiXCR to the multiplex PCR reads. The sample consists of 1 million to 1.3 million distinct CDR3 sequences, around a third of them appearing once. This clonotype was counted a few times. Its antigen is unidentified. This sequence was found in an adult man with Graves' hyperthyroidism. Sequencing was performed on peripheral blood or thyroid tissue (not recorded which).

The CDR3 bases are TGTGCCAGCAGCCGTCGGGGATGGGCCGTCCAGATGGCCCATGAAAAACTGTTTTTT. Its protein is CASSRRGWAVQMAHEKLFF. V gene TRBV5-7 combines with J gene TRBJ1-4, with unresolved D. TRBV5-7 has ORF status, its function being uncertain. This CDR3 is 19 amino acids long. V was clipped by 4 bases and J by 6 bases, with 28 bases between them.